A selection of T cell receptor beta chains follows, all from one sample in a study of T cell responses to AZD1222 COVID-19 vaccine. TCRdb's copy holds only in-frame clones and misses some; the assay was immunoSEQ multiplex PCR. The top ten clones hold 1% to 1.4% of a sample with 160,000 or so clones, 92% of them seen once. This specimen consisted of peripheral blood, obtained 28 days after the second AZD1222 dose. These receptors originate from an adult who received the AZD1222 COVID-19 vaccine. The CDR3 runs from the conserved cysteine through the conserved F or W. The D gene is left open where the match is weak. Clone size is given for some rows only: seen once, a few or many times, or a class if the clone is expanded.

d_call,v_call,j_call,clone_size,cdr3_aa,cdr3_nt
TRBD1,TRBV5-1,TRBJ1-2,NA,CASSRGEGAGYGYTF,TGCGCCAGCAGCCGGGGAGAGGGGGCTGGCTATGGCTACACCTTC
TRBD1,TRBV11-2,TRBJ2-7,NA,CASSLGTGDEQYF,TGTGCCAGCAGCTTAGGGACAGGCGACGAGCAGTACTTC
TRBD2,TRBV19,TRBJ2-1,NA,CASRPPGTSGYNEQFF,TGTGCCAGTAGGCCACCCGGGACTAGCGGTTACAATGAGCAGTTCTTC
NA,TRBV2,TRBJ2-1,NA,CASGLDGVGEQFF,TGTGCCAGCGGACTGGACGGTGTTGGGGAGCAGTTCTTC
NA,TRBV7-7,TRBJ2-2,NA,CASSSQPQNTGELFF,TGTGCTAGCAGCTCCCAGCCACAGAACACCGGGGAGCTGTTTTTT
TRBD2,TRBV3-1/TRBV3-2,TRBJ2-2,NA,CASSPGLAGTGELFF,TGTGCCAGCAGCCCTGGACTAGCGGGGACCGGGGAGCTGTTTTTT
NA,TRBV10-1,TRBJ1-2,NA,CASSWTEVSANYGYTF,TGCGCCAGCAGCTGGACAGAGGTCTCCGCTAACTATGGCTACACCTTC
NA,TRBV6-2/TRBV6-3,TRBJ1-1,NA,CASSFWTGGTEAFF,TGTGCCAGCAGCTTTTGGACGGGGGGCACTGAAGCTTTCTTT
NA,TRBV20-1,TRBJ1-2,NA,CSARGLGGYTF,TGCAGTGCCAGGGGTCTCGGTGGCTACACCTTC
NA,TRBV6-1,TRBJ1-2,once,CASSETAGYGYTF,TGTGCCAGCAGTGAAACGGCAGGATATGGCTACACCTTC
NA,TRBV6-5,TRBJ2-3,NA,CASSRARVTDTQYF,TGTGCCAGCAGCCGAGCCAGGGTCACAGATACGCAGTATTTT
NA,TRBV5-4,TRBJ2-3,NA,CASSLEQSTDTQYF,TGTGCCAGCAGCTTGGAACAGTCCACAGATACGCAGTATTTT
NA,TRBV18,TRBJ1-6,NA,CASSQTYDSPLHF,TGTGCCAGCTCCCAGACTTACGATTCACCCCTCCACTTT
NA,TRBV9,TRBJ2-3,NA,CASSASTDTQYF,TGTGCCAGCAGCGCCAGCACAGATACGCAGTATTTT
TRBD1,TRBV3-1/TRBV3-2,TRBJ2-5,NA,CASSQDTGGGETQYF,TGTGCCAGCAGCCAAGATACAGGGGGCGGTGAGACCCAGTACTTC
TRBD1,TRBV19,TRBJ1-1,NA,CASSGPPGQGMNTEAFF,TGTGCCAGTAGTGGACCTCCGGGACAGGGAATGAACACTGAAGCTTTCTTT
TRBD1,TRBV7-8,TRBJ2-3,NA,CASSPDRGITDTQYF,TGTGCCAGCAGCCCGGACAGGGGGATAACAGATACGCAGTATTTT
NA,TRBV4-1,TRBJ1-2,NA,CASSQGSGLVYGYTF,TGCGCCAGCAGCCAAGGGTCAGGGTTGGTTTATGGCTACACCTTC
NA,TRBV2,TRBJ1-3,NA,CASTEQSGNTIYF,TGTGCCAGCACGGAACAGAGTGGAAACACCATATATTTT
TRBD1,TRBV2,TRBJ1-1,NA,CASSESGQGVRGTEAFF,TGTGCCAGCAGTGAGAGTGGGCAGGGGGTGAGAGGAACTGAAGCTTTCTTT
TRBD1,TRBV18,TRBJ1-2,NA,CASSPGQGYGYTF,TGTGCCAGCTCACCGGGACAGGGTTATGGCTACACCTTC
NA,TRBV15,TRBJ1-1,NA,CATSREWGPNTEAFF,TGTGCCACCAGCAGAGAGTGGGGCCCGAACACTGAAGCTTTCTTT
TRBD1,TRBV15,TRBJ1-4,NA,CATSVGQTTNEKLFF,TGTGCCACCAGCGTGGGACAGACAACTAATGAAAAACTGTTTTTT
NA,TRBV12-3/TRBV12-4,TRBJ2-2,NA,CASRQNTGELFF,TGTGCCAGCAGGCAGAACACCGGGGAGCTGTTTTTT
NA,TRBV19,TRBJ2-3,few,CASSMVQGSGTDTQYF,TGTGCCAGTAGTATGGTTCAGGGGAGCGGCACAGATACGCAGTATTTT
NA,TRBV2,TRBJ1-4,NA,CASSARVGTEKLFF,TGTGCCAGCAGCGCCCGGGTGGGTACTGAAAAACTGTTTTTT
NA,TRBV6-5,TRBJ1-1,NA,CASSYSRLNTEAFF,TGTGCCAGCAGTTACTCGCGGTTGAACACTGAAGCTTTCTTT
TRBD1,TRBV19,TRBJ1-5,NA,CASSPQMTGISNQPQHF,TGTGCCAGTAGCCCTCAAATGACAGGGATAAGCAATCAGCCCCAGCATTTT